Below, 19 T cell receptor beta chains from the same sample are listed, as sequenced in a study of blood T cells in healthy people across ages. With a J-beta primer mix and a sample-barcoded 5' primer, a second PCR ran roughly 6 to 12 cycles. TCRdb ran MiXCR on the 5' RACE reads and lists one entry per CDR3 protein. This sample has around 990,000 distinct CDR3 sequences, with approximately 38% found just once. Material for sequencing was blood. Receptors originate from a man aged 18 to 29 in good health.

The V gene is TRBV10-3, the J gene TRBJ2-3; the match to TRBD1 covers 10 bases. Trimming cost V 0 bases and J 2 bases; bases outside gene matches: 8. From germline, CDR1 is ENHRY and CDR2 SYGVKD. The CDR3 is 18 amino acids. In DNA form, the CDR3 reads TGTGCCATCAGTGAGTCGAGGAGGGGGACAGGGGCCACAGATACGCAGTATTTT. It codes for CAISESRRGTGATDTQYF.

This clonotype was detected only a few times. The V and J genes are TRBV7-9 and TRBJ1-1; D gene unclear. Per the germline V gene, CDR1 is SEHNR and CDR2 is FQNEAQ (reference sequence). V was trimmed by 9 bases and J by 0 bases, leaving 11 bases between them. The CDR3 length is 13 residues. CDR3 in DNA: TGTGCCAGTTCTCACCCCATGAACACTGAAGCTTTCTTT. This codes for CASSHPMNTEAFF.

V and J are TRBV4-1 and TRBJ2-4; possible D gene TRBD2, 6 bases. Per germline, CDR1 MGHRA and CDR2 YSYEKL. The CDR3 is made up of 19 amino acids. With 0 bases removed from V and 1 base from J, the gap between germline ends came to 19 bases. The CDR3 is CASSQDRRVGGLAKNIQYF. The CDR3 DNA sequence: TGCGCCAGCAGCCAAGATCGGAGGGTCGGTGGGTTGGCCAAAAACATTCAGTACTTC.

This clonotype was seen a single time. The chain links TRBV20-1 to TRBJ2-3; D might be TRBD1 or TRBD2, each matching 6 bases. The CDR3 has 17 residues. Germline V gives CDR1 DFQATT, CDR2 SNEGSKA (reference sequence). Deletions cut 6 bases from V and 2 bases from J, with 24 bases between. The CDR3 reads CSAENDIHREATDTQYF. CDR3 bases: TGCAGTGCCGAAAACGATATTCACAGGGAGGCCACAGATACGCAGTATTTT.

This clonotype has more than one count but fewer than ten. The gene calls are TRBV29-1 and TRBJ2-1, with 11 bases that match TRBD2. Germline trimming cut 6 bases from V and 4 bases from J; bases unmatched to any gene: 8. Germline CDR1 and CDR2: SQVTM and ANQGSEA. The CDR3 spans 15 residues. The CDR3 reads CSVVQTSGGYNEQFF. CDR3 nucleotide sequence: TGCAGCGTCGTACAAACTAGCGGGGGATACAATGAGCAGTTCTTC.

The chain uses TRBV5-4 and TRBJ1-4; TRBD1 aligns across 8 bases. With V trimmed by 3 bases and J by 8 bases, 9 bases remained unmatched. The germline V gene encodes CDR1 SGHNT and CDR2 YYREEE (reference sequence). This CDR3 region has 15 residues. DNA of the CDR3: TGTGCCAGCAGCTCATTCCAGGGGGCAAGGGAAAAACTGTTTTTT. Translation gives CASSSFQGAREKLFF.

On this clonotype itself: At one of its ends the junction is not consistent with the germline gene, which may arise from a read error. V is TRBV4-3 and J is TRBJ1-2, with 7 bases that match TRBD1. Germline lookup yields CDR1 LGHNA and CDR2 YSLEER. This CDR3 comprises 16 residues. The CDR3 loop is CASSQDIQGFNYGHTF. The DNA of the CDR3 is TGCGCCAGCAGCCAAGACATACAGGGGTTCAACTATGGCCACACCTTC.

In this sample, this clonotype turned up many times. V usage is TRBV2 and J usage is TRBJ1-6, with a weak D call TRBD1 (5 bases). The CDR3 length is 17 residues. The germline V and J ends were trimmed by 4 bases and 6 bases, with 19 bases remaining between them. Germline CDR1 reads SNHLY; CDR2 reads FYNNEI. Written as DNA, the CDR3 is TGTGCCAGCAGTGCACCTTGGGACGGCCGAAGTAATTCACCCCTCCACTTT. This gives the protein CASSAPWDGRSNSPLHF.

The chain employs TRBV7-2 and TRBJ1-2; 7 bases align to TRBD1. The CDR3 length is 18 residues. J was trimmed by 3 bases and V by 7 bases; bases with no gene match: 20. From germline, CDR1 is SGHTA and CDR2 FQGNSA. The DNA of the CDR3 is TGTGCCAGCACCTCAGGGGGGGGCAGACTACCCTTTGACTATGGCTACACCTTC. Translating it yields CASTSGGGRLPFDYGYTF.

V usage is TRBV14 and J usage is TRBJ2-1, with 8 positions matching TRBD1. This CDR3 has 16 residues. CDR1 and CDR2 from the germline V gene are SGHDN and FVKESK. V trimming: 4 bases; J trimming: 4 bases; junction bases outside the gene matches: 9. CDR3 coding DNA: TGTGCCAGCAGCCGAGGAGACAGGGGCCCTTACAATGAGCAGTTCTTC. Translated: CASSRGDRGPYNEQFF. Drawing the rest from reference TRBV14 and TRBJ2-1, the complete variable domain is EAGVTQFPSHSVIEKGQTVTLRCDPISGHDNLYWYRRVMGKEIKFLLHFVKESKQDESGMPNNRFLAERTGGTYSTLKVQPAELEDSGVYFCASSRGDRGPYNEQFFGPGTRLTVL.

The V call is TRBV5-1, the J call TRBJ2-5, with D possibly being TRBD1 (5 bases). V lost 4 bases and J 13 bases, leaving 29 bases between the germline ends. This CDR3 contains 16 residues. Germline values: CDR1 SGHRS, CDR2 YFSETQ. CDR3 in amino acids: CASSGGPTRNRHERYF. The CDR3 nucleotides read TGCGCCAGCAGCGGCGGACCTACCCGAAACAGGCATGAGCGGTACTTC.

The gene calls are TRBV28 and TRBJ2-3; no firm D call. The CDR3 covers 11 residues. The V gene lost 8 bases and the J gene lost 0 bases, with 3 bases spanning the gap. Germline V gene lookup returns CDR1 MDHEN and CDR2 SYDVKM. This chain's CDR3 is CASQSTDTQYF. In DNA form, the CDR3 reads TGTGCCAGCCAGAGCACAGATACGCAGTATTTT.

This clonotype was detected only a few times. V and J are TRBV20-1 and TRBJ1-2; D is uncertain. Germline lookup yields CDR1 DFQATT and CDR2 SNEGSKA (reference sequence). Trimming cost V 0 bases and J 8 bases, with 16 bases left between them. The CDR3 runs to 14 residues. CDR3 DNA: TGCAGTGCTAGAGAAGTATACCGCGGGGTAGGCTACACCTTC. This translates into CSAREVYRGVGYTF.

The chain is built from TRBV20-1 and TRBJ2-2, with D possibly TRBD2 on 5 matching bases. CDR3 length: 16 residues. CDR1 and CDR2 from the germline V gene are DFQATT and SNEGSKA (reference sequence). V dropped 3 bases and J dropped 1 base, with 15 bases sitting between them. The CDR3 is CSARVLDVGNTGELFF. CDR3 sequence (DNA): TGCAGTGCTAGGGTACTAGATGTCGGGAACACCGGGGAGCTGTTTTTT.

For the CDR3, the DNA is TGTGCCTGCCGGGAAGGCCCACAAAGGGACACTGAAGCTTTCTTT. This sequence encodes CACREGPQRDTEAFF. The rearrangement joins TRBV2 to TRBJ1-1; D gene unclear. CDR3 length: 15 amino acids. V gave up 11 bases and J gave up 3 bases, with 22 bases separating them. CDR1 and CDR2 from the germline V gene are SNHLY and FYNNEI.

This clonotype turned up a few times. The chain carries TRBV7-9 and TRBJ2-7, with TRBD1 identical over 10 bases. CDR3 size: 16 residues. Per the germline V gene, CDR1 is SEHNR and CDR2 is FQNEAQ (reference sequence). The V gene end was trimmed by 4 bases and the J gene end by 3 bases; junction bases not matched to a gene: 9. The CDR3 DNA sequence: TGTGCCAGCAGCTCCACCGGGACAGGGGTTTACTACGAGCAGTACTTC. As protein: CASSSTGTGVYYEQYF.

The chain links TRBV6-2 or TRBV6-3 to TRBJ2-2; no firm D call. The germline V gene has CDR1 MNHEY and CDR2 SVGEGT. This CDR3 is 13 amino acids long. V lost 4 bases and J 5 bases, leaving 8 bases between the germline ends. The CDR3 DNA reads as TGTGCCAGCAGTTGGTCGCGGACCGGGGAGCTGTTTTTT. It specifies CASSWSRTGELFF.

CDR3 residues: CASSQLGAGGQPQHF. CDR3 nucleotides: TGTGCCAGTAGCCAACTGGGGGCGGGCGGTCAGCCCCAGCATTTT. J is TRBJ1-5 and V is TRBV19; a possible D gene is TRBD1 (6 bases). V was pared by 6 bases and J by 6 bases, with 18 bases between. The CDR3 extends over 15 amino acids. Looked up from germline, CDR1 is LNHDA and CDR2 is SQIVND (reference sequence). Variable domain in full (rest from reference TRBV19 and TRBJ1-5): DGGITQSPKYLFRKEGQNVTLSCEQNLNHDAMYWYRQDPGQGLRLIYYSQIVNDFQKGDIAEGYSVSREKKESFPLTVTSAQKNPTAFYLCASSQLGAGGQPQHFGDGTRLSIL.

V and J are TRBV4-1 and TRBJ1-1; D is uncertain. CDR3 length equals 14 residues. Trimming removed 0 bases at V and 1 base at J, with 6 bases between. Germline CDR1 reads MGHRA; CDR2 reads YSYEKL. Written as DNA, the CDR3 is TGCGCCAGCAGCCAAGAACTTGGGAACACTGAAGCTTTCTTT. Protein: CASSQELGNTEAFF.